Listed here are 17 T cell receptor beta chains from one sample, sequenced in a study of response to subunit inactivated influenza vaccine. MiXCR, run by TCRdb on the RT-PCR reads, gives a single entry per CDR3 protein. The sample has 500,000 to 600,000 distinct CDR3 sequences; 13% to 15% are singletons. This sample comprised PBMCs from blood, obtained 11 to 12 days after vaccination. The receptors come from a man aged 45-65 years who received an inactivated influenza vaccine.

This clonotype was detected many times. This chain connects TRBV7-6 to TRBJ2-4; 14 bases agree with TRBD2. The V gene end was trimmed by 5 bases and the J gene end by 5 bases; junction bases not matched to a gene: 11. This CDR3 has 18 amino acids. The V gene's germline CDR1 is SGHVS and CDR2 FNYEAQ. CDR3 DNA sequence: TGTGCCAGCAGCCGACTAGCGGGAGGGGGGGGTACGGAAAACATTCAGTACTTC. This translates into CASSRLAGGGGTENIQYF. The entire variable domain, with the rest obtained from reference TRBV7-6 and TRBJ2-4, is as follows: GAGVSQSPRYKVTKRGQDVALRCDPISGHVSLYWYRQALGQGPEFLTYFNYEAQQDKSGLPNDRFSAERPEGSISTLTIQRTEQRDSAMYRCASSRLAGGGGTENIQYFGAGTRLSVL.

The chain joins TRBV5-1 to TRBJ1-1, with D hard to call. The germline V gene encodes CDR1 SGHRS and CDR2 YFSETQ. This CDR3 has 14 residues. Trimming left V 0 bases short and J 6 bases short, with 12 bases between. In nucleotides, the CDR3 is TGCGCCAGCAGCTTGGGATCAGAACTCCCTGAAGCTTTCTTT. Protein sequence: CASSLGSELPEAFF.

V gene TRBV28 combines with J gene TRBJ2-2; D might be TRBD1 (7 bases). The length of the CDR3 is 16 residues. V lost 2 bases and J lost 4, with 14 bases in between. The germline gives CDR1 MDHEN, CDR2 SYDVKM. The CDR3 protein is CASSLGRGEITGELFF. CDR3 sequence (DNA): TGTGCCAGCAGTTTAGGCAGGGGGGAAATCACCGGGGAGCTGTTTTTT. Variable domain in full (rest from reference TRBV28 and TRBJ2-2): DVKVTQSSRYLVKRTGEKVFLECVQDMDHENMFWYRQDPGLGLRLIYFSYDVKMKEKGDIPEGYSVSREKKERFSLILESASTNQTSMYLCASSLGRGEITGELFFGEGSRLTVL.

As concerns this clonotype: Since a much larger clone is just one base distant, this may be a read error. The chain links TRBV20-1 to TRBJ2-7, with 11 nucleotides matching TRBD1. This CDR3 is 13 amino acids long. CDR1 is DFQATT, CDR2 SNEGSKA, per germline (reference sequence). The DNA of the CDR3 is TGCAGTGCTACGGGACAGGGGGTTTACGATCAGTACTTC. Protein product: CSATGQGVYDQYF.

This clonotype was detected only a few times. The genes are TRBV5-1 and TRBJ2-7; D is unresolved. CDR1 and CDR2 from the germline V gene are SGHRS and YFSETQ. This CDR3 has 16 amino acids. V was pared by 0 bases and J by 3 bases, with 16 bases between. The DNA of the CDR3 is TGCGCCAGCAGCTTGGCCTCGCCAGCCCAACTCTACGAGCAGTACTTC. Protein product: CASSLASPAQLYEQYF.

The chain is built from TRBV12-3 or TRBV12-4 and TRBJ1-5; no clear D. Deletions cut 0 bases from V and 7 bases from J, with 10 bases between. This CDR3 has 14 amino acids. CDR3 in DNA: TGTGCCAGCAGTTTAGCCGCCCGGCAGCAGCCCCAGCATTTT. It translates to CASSLAARQQPQHF.

CDR3 loop: CSARVGGHEQFF. DNA of the CDR3: TGCAGTGCTAGGGTGGGAGGACATGAGCAGTTCTTC. V and J are TRBV20-1 and TRBJ2-1; tentative D call: TRBD2 (6 bases). Trimming pared 3 bases from V and 8 bases from J, leaving 11 bases between. This CDR3 is 12 amino acids long. Germline CDR1 DFQATT, CDR2 SNEGSKA (reference sequence).

This clonotype turned up a few times. The chain is built from TRBV2 and TRBJ2-7; tentative D call: TRBD1 (6 bases). The CDR3 consists of 13 residues. Germline loops: CDR1 SNHLY, CDR2 FYNNEI. Deletions cut 6 bases from V and 0 bases from J, with 9 bases between. CDR3 residues: CASRQGPSYEQYF. The CDR3 nucleotides read TGTGCCAGCAGGCAGGGGCCCTCCTACGAGCAGTACTTC. Based on the CDR3 plus reference TRBV2 and TRBJ2-7, the full variable domain is EPEVTQTPSHQVTQMGQEVILRCVPISNHLYFYWYRQILGQKVEFLVSFYNNEISEKSEIFDDQFSVERPDGSNFTLKIRSTKLEDSAMYFCASRQGPSYEQYFGPGTRLTVT.

This clonotype was detected only a few times. The V call is TRBV29-1, the J call TRBJ2-1; 9 bases are shared with TRBD2. V lost 4 bases to trimming and J lost 6 bases; unmatched junction nucleotides: 7. In germline, CDR1 is SQVTM, CDR2 ANQGSEA. The CDR3 runs to 14 residues. The CDR3, as DNA: TGCAGCGTTGGTCGGGCGGGAGGGGTCAATGAGCAGTTCTTC. Translation gives CSVGRAGGVNEQFF.

This clonotype was seen more than once but under ten times. The gene calls are TRBV12-3 or TRBV12-4 and TRBJ2-5, with 8 bases lining up with TRBD2. Trimming took 3 bases from V and 3 from J; bases not matched to a gene: 6. This CDR3 spans 15 amino acids. The CDR3 sequence is CASSFTGGSEETQYF. Here the CDR3 DNA reads TGTGCCAGCAGTTTCACGGGGGGGTCGGAAGAGACCCAGTACTTC.

This clonotype was picked up many times. The chain carries TRBV7-9 and TRBJ2-1, with 10 nucleotides matching TRBD2. Germline CDR1 SEHNR, CDR2 FQNEAQ (reference sequence). The CDR3 is 15 amino acids. Germline trimming cut 6 bases from V and 9 bases from J; bases unmatched to any gene: 11. The CDR3 sequence is CASRRAGTSVSEQFF. DNA for the CDR3: TGTGCCAGCAGAAGGGCCGGGACTAGCGTCAGTGAGCAGTTCTTC. Supplemented by reference TRBV7-9 and TRBJ2-1, the full variable domain reads DTGVSQNPRHKITKRGQNVTFRCDPISEHNRLYWYRQTLGQGPEFLTYFQNEAQLEKSRLLSDRFSAERPKGSFSTLEIQRTEQGDSAMYLCASRRAGTSVSEQFFGPGTRLTVL.

The genes are TRBV2 and TRBJ1-1, with TRBD1 as a possible D gene (6 bases). The germline V and J ends were trimmed by 3 bases and 8 bases, with 7 bases remaining between them. Germline lookup yields CDR1 SNHLY and CDR2 FYNNEI. The CDR3 length is 11 residues. CDR3 coding DNA: TGTGCCAGCAGTGAGGGGACAGAAGCTTTCTTT. As protein: CASSEGTEAFF.

J is TRBJ1-6 and V is TRBV5-6; 7 bases match TRBD1. Germline trimming cut 5 bases from V and 9 bases from J; bases unmatched to any gene: 2. In germline, CDR1 is SGHDT, CDR2 YYEEEE. CDR3 length equals 12 residues. The CDR3 here is CASSTGVSPLHF. CDR3 in DNA: TGTGCCAGCAGTACAGGGGTTTCACCCCTCCACTTT.

This clonotype has more than one count but fewer than ten. The chain carries TRBV6-2 or TRBV6-3 and TRBJ2-1; weak D call: TRBD1 (7 bases). V was shortened by 6 bases and J by 9 bases, with 12 bases between the two germline ends. The CDR3 contains 12 residues. Germline V gives CDR1 MNHEY, CDR2 SVGEGT. The CDR3 protein is CASRDYRGEQFF. CDR3 nucleotides: TGTGCCAGCAGGGACTACAGGGGTGAGCAGTTCTTC.

The chain links TRBV7-9 to TRBJ1-1, with D perhaps matching TRBD1 (6 bases). V dropped 8 bases and J dropped 1 base, with 11 bases sitting between them. This CDR3 comprises 13 residues. CDR1 is SEHNR and CDR2 is FQNEAQ in the germline V gene (reference sequence). The CDR3 bases are TGTGCCAGCCGTAAGGGGGGGAACACTGAAGCTTTCTTT. Amino acids: CASRKGGNTEAFF.

This clonotype was observed a handful of times. This chain links TRBV10-3 with TRBJ2-3; 10 positions agree with TRBD1. V lost 10 bases and J lost 3; bases outside the gene matches: 4. The CDR3 length is 13 residues. The V gene's germline CDR1 is ENHRY and CDR2 SYGVKD. The CDR3, as DNA: TGTGCCACGACAGGGGGCTTAACAGATACGCAGTATTTT. Translated: CATTGGLTDTQYF.

The V and J genes are TRBV14 and TRBJ2-5, with 12 bases lining up with TRBD2. CDR3 length: 16 amino acids. Germline-derived CDR1 and CDR2 are SGHDN and FVKESK. Trimming took 4 bases from V and 5 from J; bases not matched to a gene: 8. This CDR3 is CASSLRLAGAVETQYF. For the CDR3, the DNA is TGTGCCAGCAGCCTACGACTAGCGGGAGCGGTGGAGACCCAGTACTTC.